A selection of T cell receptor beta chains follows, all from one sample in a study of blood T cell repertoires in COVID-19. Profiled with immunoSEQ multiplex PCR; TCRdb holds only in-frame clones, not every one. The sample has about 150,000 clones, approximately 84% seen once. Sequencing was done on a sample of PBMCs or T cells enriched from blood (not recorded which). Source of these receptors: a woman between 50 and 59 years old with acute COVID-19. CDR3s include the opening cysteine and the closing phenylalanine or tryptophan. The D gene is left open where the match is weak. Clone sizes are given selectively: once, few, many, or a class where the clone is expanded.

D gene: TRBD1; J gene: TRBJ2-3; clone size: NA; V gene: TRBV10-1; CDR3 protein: CASSVQGGRQYF; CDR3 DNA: TGCGCCAGCAGTGTACAGGGGGGTAGGCAGTATTTT
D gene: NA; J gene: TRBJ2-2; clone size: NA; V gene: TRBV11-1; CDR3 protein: CASSLWWGRNTGELFF; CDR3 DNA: TGTGCCAGCAGCTTGTGGTGGGGCAGAAACACCGGGGAGCTGTTTTTT
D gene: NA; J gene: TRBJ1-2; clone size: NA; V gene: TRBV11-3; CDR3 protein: CASSRQGTTNYGYTF; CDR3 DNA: TGTGCCAGCAGTCGTCAGGGGACCACTAACTATGGCTACACCTTC
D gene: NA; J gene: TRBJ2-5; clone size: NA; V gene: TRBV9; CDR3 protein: CASSVGGFQETQYF; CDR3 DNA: TGTGCCAGCAGCGTAGGCGGGTTCCAAGAGACCCAGTACTTC
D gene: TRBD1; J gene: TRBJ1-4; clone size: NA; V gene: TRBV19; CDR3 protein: CASSYSTGGANEKLFF; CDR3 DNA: TGTGCCAGTAGTTACTCTACAGGGGGAGCTAATGAAAAACTGTTTTTT
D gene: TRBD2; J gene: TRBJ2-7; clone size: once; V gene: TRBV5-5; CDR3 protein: CASSPGLAAYEQYF; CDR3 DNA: TGTGCCAGCAGCCCGGGACTAGCGGCCTACGAGCAGTACTTC
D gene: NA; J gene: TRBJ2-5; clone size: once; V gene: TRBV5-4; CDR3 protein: CASRQGTQETQYF; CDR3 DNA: TGTGCCAGCAGGCAGGGGACACAAGAGACCCAGTACTTC
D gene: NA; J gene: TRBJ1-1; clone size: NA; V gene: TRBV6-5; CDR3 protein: CASSYPGSAEAFF; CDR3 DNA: TGTGCCAGCAGTTATCCAGGTAGCGCTGAAGCTTTCTTT
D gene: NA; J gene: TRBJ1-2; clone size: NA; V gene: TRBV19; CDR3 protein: CATHVVGAGAGYTF; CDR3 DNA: TGTGCCACCCACGTCGTAGGGGCTGGTGCTGGCTACACCTTC
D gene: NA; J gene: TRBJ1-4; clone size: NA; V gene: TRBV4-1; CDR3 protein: CASSRAPQGFNEKLFF; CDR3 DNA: TGCGCCAGCAGCCGGGCCCCACAGGGATTTAATGAAAAACTGTTTTTT
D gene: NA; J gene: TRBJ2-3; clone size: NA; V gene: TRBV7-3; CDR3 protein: CASSLSSVTDTQYF; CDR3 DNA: TGTGCCAGCAGCTTATCTAGCGTCACAGATACGCAGTATTTT
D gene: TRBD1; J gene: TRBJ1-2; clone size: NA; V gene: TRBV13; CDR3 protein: CASSPGQAYGYTF; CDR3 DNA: TGTGCCAGCAGCCCCGGACAGGCCTATGGCTACACCTTC
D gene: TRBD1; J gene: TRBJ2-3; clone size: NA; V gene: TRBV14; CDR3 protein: CASSQGGTGPGTDTQYF; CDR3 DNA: TGTGCCAGCAGCCAAGGGGGGACAGGGCCGGGCACAGATACGCAGTATTTT
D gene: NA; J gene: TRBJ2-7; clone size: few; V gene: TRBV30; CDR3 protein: CAWSEDWGGGEQYF; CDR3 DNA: TGTGCCTGGAGTGAAGATTGGGGTGGAGGCGAGCAGTACTTC
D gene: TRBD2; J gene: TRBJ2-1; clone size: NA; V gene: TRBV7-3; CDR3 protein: CASSPQAGVTYNEQFF; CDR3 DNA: TGTGCCAGCAGCCCTCAAGCGGGAGTTACCTACAATGAGCAGTTCTTC
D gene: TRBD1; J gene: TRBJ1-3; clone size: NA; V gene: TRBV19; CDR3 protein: CASSTRDRGPGNTIYF; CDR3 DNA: TGTGCCAGTAGCACAAGGGACAGGGGGCCGGGAAACACCATATATTTT
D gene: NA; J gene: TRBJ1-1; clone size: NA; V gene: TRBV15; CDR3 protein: CATAWDMNTEAFF; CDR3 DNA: TGTGCCACCGCGTGGGACATGAACACTGAAGCTTTCTTT